This entry lists 3 T cell receptor beta chains sequenced from one sample in a study of monozygotic twins with inflammatory bowel disease. TCRdb reprocessed the 5' RACE reads, keeping one entry per CDR3 protein, no DNA. This sample contains 200,000 to 250,000 distinct CDR3 sequences. What was sequenced was blood. The source of these receptors is a human donor with ulcerative colitis or Crohn's disease, or a healthy co-twin of an affected twin (not recorded which).

This chain uses TRBV4-2 with TRBJ2-1. This CDR3 has 16 residues. In germline, CDR1 is LGHNA, CDR2 YNFKEQ. CDR3 sequence: CASSLTMETEWDEQFF.

The rearrangement uses TRBV20-1 and TRBJ2-7; TCRdb indicates TRBD1, and absent DNA this call remains unverified. Per germline, CDR1 DFQATT and CDR2 SNEGSKA (reference sequence). CDR3 size: 12 residues. The CDR3 loop is CSASPGGYEQYF.

The V call is TRBV7-3, the J call TRBJ2-1; the TRBD2 assignment by TCRdb is unverifiable without DNA. CDR3 length equals 17 residues. Germline values: CDR1 SGHTA, CDR2 FQGTGA. The CDR3 spells CASSLETSGGLNNEQFF.